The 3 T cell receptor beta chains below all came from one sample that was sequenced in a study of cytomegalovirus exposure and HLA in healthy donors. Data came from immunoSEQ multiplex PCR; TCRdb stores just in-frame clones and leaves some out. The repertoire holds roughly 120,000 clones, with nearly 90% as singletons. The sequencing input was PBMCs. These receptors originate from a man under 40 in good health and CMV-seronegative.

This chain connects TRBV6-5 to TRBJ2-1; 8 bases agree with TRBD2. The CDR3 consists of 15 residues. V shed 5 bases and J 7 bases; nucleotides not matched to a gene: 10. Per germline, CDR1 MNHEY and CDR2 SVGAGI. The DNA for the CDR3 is TGTGCCAGCAGTGCGTTCAGCGGGGGAGCGAATGAGCAGTTCTTC. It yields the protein CASSAFSGGANEQFF.

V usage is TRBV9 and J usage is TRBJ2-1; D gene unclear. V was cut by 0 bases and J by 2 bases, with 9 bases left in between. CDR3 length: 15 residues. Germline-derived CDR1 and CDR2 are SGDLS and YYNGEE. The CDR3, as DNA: TGTGCCAGCAGCGTAGACCTATACCCCTACAATGAGCAGTTCTTC. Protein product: CASSVDLYPYNEQFF.

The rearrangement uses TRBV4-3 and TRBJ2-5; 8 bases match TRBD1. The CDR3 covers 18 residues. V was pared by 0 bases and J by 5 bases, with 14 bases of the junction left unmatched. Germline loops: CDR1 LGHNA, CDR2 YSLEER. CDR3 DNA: TGCGCCAGCAGCCAAGATCATAATTGGGGACAGGTGGAGGAGACCCAGTACTTC. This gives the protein CASSQDHNWGQVEETQYF.